This entry lists 12 T cell receptor beta chains sequenced from one sample in a study of blood T cell repertoires in COVID-19. Sequencing was performed with immunoSEQ multiplex PCR; in TCRdb, only in-frame clones are kept and a portion is missing. The sample includes roughly 200,000 clones, about 88% of them seen just once. Sequenced input: peripheral blood. The source of these receptors is a woman over 75 with acute or convalescent COVID-19.

This sequence joins TRBV6-5 and TRBJ2-7; TRBD1 might be the D (6 bases). CDR3 length: 14 residues. Per germline, CDR1 MNHEY and CDR2 SVGAGI. V was trimmed by 2 bases and J by 3 bases, leaving 11 bases between them. Here the CDR3 reads CASSYARGGYEQYF. DNA for the CDR3: TGTGCCAGCAGTTACGCCAGGGGTGGCTACGAGCAGTACTTC.

The J gene is TRBJ2-1, the V gene TRBV6-5, with TRBD2 identical over 10 bases. The germline V gene has CDR1 MNHEY and CDR2 SVGAGI. Trimming took 6 bases from V and 7 from J; bases not matched to a gene: 6. The CDR3 length is 14 residues. CDR3 DNA sequence: TGTGCCAGCAGGTTAGCGGGAGGAGTAAATGAGCAGTTCTTC. Amino acids: CASRLAGGVNEQFF.

The DNA of the CDR3 is TGTGCCTGGAGCCTTAGACAGGGTGCTGAAGCTTTCTTT. Amino acid sequence: CAWSLRQGAEAFF. This chain connects TRBV30 to TRBJ1-1, with 7 bases fitting TRBD1. Germline assignment: CDR1 GTSNPN and CDR2 SVGIG (reference sequence). The CDR3 totals 13 residues. Unmatched junction bases numbered 7, after V lost 3 bases and J lost 6 bases.

This clone was counted a few times. The chain combines TRBV9 with TRBJ2-7, with D perhaps matching TRBD2 (5 bases). The CDR3 totals 14 residues. Trimming removed 3 bases from V and 7 bases from J, with 17 bases in between. Germline lookup yields CDR1 SGDLS and CDR2 YYNGEE. In DNA form, the CDR3 reads TGTGCCAGCAGCGCAGAGGGATCAAGGCGAGAGCAGTACTTC. Translating it yields CASSAEGSRREQYF.

The J gene is TRBJ1-5, the V gene TRBV5-1, with a weak D call TRBD1 (5 bases). Looked up from germline, CDR1 is SGHRS and CDR2 is YFSETQ. The V gene lost 1 base and the J gene lost 8 bases, with 13 bases spanning the gap. CDR3 size: 14 residues. CDR3 amino acids: CASSLSGGTEPQHF. The CDR3 nucleotides are TGCGCCAGCAGCTTGTCGGGGGGGACGGAGCCCCAGCATTTT.

The J gene is TRBJ1-5, the V gene TRBV7-8; weak D call: TRBD1 (5 bases). V lost 6 bases to trimming and J lost 5 bases, with 14 bases between them. In germline, CDR1 is SGHVS, CDR2 FQNEAQ. The CDR3 length is 14 residues. The CDR3 DNA follows: TGTGCCAGCAGACGATTGGGGGGGGATCAGCCCCAGCATTTT. Its protein is CASRRLGGDQPQHF. The full variable domain, in which reference TRBV7-8 and TRBJ1-5 provide the parts outside the CDR3, is GAGVSQSPRYKVAKRGQDVALRCDPISGHVSLFWYQQALGQGPEFLTYFQNEAQLDKSGLPSDRFFAERPEGSVSTLKIQRTQQEDSAVYLCASRRLGGDQPQHFGDGTRLSIL.

The chain carries TRBV11-3 and TRBJ2-3; D perhaps matches TRBD2 (6 bases). In germline, CDR1 is SGHNT, CDR2 YENEEA. The CDR3 covers 15 residues. V shed 0 bases and J shed 3 bases, with 10 bases lying between them. The CDR3 loop reads CASSLDPAGTDTQYF. Written as DNA, the CDR3 is TGTGCCAGCAGCTTAGACCCCGCGGGGACAGATACGCAGTATTTT.

This rearrangement joins TRBV7-2 to TRBJ1-1, with a tentative D call TRBD1 (5 bases). CDR1 is SGHTA, CDR2 FQGNSA, per germline. Trimming cost V 5 bases and J 3 bases, with 13 bases left between them. This CDR3 spans 14 amino acids. DNA for the CDR3: TGTGCCAGCAGCCTAATAGACAGTTACACTGAAGCTTTCTTT. Protein product: CASSLIDSYTEAFF.

The J gene is TRBJ2-6, the V gene TRBV5-5; D might be TRBD1 (6 bases). The ends were cut back, 4 bases at V and 0 bases at J, with 11 bases in the middle. CDR1 SGHKS and CDR2 YYEKEE come from the germline V gene (reference sequence). The CDR3 covers 16 residues. CDR3 amino acids: CASSTQGTSGANVLTF. The CDR3 DNA sequence: TGTGCCAGCAGCACGCAGGGGACCTCTGGGGCCAACGTCCTGACTTTC.

This rearrangement joins TRBV6-5 to TRBJ1-1, with a possible D match to TRBD1 (5 bases). V was cut by 4 bases and J by 4 bases, with 13 bases left in between. There are 14 residues in the CDR3. CDR1 MNHEY and CDR2 SVGAGI come from the germline V gene. CDR3 nucleotides: TGTGCCAGCAGTTCCCCAGGGCTGGGCACTGAAGCTTTCTTT. This translates into CASSSPGLGTEAFF.

J is TRBJ1-2 and V is TRBV12-3 or TRBV12-4; a weak D match, TRBD1 (6 bases). With 8 bases removed from V and 3 bases from J, the gap between germline ends came to 10 bases. The CDR3 has 12 amino acids. In DNA, the CDR3 is TGTGCCAGCCTACAGGGTTACTATGGCTACACCTTC. As protein: CASLQGYYGYTF.

The chain uses TRBV12-3 or TRBV12-4 and TRBJ1-5, with D hard to call. The V and J ends lost 6 bases and 7 bases respectively, with 10 bases between them. This CDR3 has 12 amino acids. The CDR3 DNA reads TGTGCCAGCAGCACTAGTAGGCAGCCCCAGCATTTT. This gives the protein CASSTSRQPQHF.